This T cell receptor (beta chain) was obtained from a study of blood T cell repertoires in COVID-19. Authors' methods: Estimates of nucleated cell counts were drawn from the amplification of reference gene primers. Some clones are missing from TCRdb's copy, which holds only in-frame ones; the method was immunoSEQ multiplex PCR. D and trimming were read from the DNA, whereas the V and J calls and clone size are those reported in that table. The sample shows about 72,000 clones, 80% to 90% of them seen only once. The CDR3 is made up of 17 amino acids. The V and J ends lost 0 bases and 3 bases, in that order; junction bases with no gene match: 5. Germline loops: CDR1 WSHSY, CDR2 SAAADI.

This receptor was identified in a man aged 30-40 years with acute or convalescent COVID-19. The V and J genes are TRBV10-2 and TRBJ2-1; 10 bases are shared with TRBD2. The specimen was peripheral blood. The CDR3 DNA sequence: TGCGCCAGCAGTGAGTCGGGGGCTAGCGGGAGCTACAATGAGCAGTTCTTC. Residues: CASSESGASGSYNEQFF.